These 3 T cell receptor beta chains originate from one sample sequenced in a study of blood T cell repertoires in COVID-19. Sequencing was performed with immunoSEQ multiplex PCR; in TCRdb, only in-frame clones are kept and a portion is missing. Of 100,000 to 150,000 clones in the sample, 85% are singletons; the top ten hold 6.6%. The sequenced sample consisted of peripheral blood. The source of these receptors is a man older than 75 with active or convalescent COVID-19.

This clone was seen only once. This chain connects TRBV3-1 (or the pseudogene TRBV3-2) to TRBJ1-2; D possibly corresponds to TRBD1 (5 bases). The ends were cut back, 0 bases at V and 6 bases at J, with 11 bases in the middle. Germline-derived CDR1 and CDR2 are LGHDT and YNNKEL (reference sequence). CDR3 size: 14 residues. The CDR3 protein is CASSQDTRVDGYTF. CDR3 sequence (DNA): TGTGCCAGCAGCCAAGATACCAGGGTCGATGGCTACACCTTC.

This rearrangement joins TRBV5-1 to TRBJ2-6, with D tentatively TRBD2 (5 bases). The CDR3 consists of 14 residues. The ends were cut back, 4 bases at V and 5 bases at J, with 10 bases in the middle. CDR1 and CDR2 (germline): SGHRS, YFSETQ. The CDR3 DNA is TGCGCCAGCAGCATCGAGCGGCGGGCCAACGTCCTGACTTTC. This translates into CASSIERRANVLTF.

The chain couples TRBV29-1 to TRBJ1-5; 7 bases map to TRBD1. The J segment lost 5 bases and the V segment lost 5 bases, leaving 6 bases of the junction unmatched. Germline CDR1 reads SQVTM; CDR2 reads ANQGSEA. CDR3 length: 13 residues. The CDR3 nucleotides are TGCAGCGTTATGACAGGGTACGATCAGCCCCAGCATTTT. The encoded protein is CSVMTGYDQPQHF.